The 12 T cell receptor beta chains given below trace back to one sample, sequenced in a study of T cells in tumors after PD-1 blockade. Profiled with immunoSEQ multiplex PCR; TCRdb holds only in-frame clones, not every one. The profile covers over 60,000 clones, with about 74% appearing a single time and 4.7% taken by the ten largest. The material sequenced was PBMCs, taken after anti-PD-1 treatment. These receptors were obtained from a human donor with basal cell carcinoma.

V is TRBV7-2 and J is TRBJ2-3; D unresolved. The V gene's germline CDR1 is SGHTA and CDR2 FQGNSA. The V end was cut by 1 base, the J end by 6 bases, with 8 bases between. CDR3 length equals 13 residues. CDR3 DNA: TGTGCCAGCAGCTTAGAGGGTGAGGATACGCAGTATTTT. As protein: CASSLEGEDTQYF.

The chain links TRBV15 to TRBJ2-1; 8 nucleotides agree with TRBD2. V shed 3 bases and J 5 bases; nucleotides not matched to a gene: 0. Germline V gives CDR1 LNHNV, CDR2 YYDKDF (reference sequence). The CDR3 totals 13 residues. In DNA form, the CDR3 reads TGTGCCACCAGCAGCGGGGGGGACAATGAGCAGTTCTTC. This translates into CATSSGGDNEQFF. The full variable domain, completed using reference TRBV15 and TRBJ2-1, is DAMVIQNPRYQVTQFGKPVTLSCSQTLNHNVMYWYQQKSSQAPKLLFHYYDKDFNNEADTPDNFQSRRPNTSFCFLDIRSPGLGDTAMYLCATSSGGDNEQFFGPGTRLTVL.

V is TRBV7-8 and J is TRBJ2-1; weak D call: TRBD2 (5 bases). The CDR3 is 13 amino acids. The germline V and J ends were trimmed by 2 bases and 8 bases, with 10 bases remaining between them. Germline V gives CDR1 SGHVS, CDR2 FQNEAQ. CDR3 residues: CASSLLLVYEQFF. CDR3 coding DNA: TGTGCCAGCAGCTTATTACTAGTGTATGAGCAGTTCTTC.

This clone was detected many times. V gene TRBV6-5 combines with J gene TRBJ1-3; D perhaps matches TRBD1 (5 bases). V lost 7 bases and J lost 2, with 9 bases in between. Germline V lookup: CDR1 MNHEY, CDR2 SVGAGI. The CDR3 sequence is 13 residues long. CDR3 loop: CASTLGAGNTIYF. CDR3 DNA sequence: TGTGCCAGCACCCTAGGGGCTGGAAACACCATATATTTT.

This clone was recorded a few times. The chain combines TRBV19 with TRBJ2-2, with D possibly being TRBD1 (6 bases). The germline V gene has CDR1 LNHDA and CDR2 SQIVND (reference sequence). The CDR3 length is 15 residues. Trimming left V 4 bases short and J 4 bases short, with 13 bases between. CDR3 nucleotide sequence: TGTGCCAGTAGTAGCCGACAGGCGATCACCGGGGAGCTGTTTTTT. Amino acids: CASSSRQAITGELFF.

The chain employs TRBV10-3 and TRBJ1-1, with D perhaps matching TRBD1 (5 bases). The germline gives CDR1 ENHRY, CDR2 SYGVKD. CDR3 length: 16 amino acids. Trimming took 8 bases from V and 2 from J, leaving 21 bases between them. CDR3 in DNA: TGTGCCATCTCAGTGGGTACCGGGACGGTCAACACTGAAGCTTTCTTT. As protein: CAISVGTGTVNTEAFF.

This clone was observed a few times. The chain employs TRBV2 and TRBJ2-5; tentative D call: TRBD2 (5 bases). V was pared by 8 bases and J by 8 bases, with 18 bases between. Germline-derived CDR1 and CDR2 are SNHLY and FYNNEI. This CDR3 is built from 13 residues. CDR3 sequence reads: CASEGGTRNTQYF. Written as DNA, the CDR3 is TGTGCCAGCGAAGGTGGAACTAGGAATACCCAGTACTTC.

This clone counts as medium-sized. The chain employs TRBV5-6 and TRBJ1-4; 7 bases match TRBD1. The ends lost 4 bases at V and 3 bases at J; junction bases unmatched: 6. Germline CDR1 SGHDT, CDR2 YYEEEE. This CDR3 is built from 15 residues. CDR3 DNA: TGTGCCAGCAGCCCCGGACAGGCAGCTAATGAAAAACTGTTTTTT. It specifies CASSPGQAANEKLFF.

This clone was found a few times. The chain couples TRBV4-1 to TRBJ2-1; no definite D call. V was trimmed by 0 bases and J by 5 bases, leaving 17 bases between them. There are 17 residues in the CDR3. CDR1 is MGHRA, CDR2 YSYEKL, per germline. Here the CDR3 DNA reads TGCGCCAGCAGCCAAGATAGGTCCCCTCGTCGGGACAATGAGCAGTTCTTC. Its protein is CASSQDRSPRRDNEQFF.

The rearrangement joins TRBV18 to TRBJ2-5, with 8 nucleotides matching TRBD1. V lost 0 bases and J lost 5; bases outside the gene matches: 5. Looked up from germline, CDR1 is KGHSH and CDR2 is LQKENI. The CDR3 has 15 residues. CDR3 protein: CASSPPGQGRETQYF. Here the CDR3 DNA reads TGTGCCAGCTCACCACCTGGACAGGGCCGGGAGACCCAGTACTTC.

In DNA form, the CDR3 reads TGTGCCAGCAGCTTGGACAGGGGTTCGGACTATGGCTACACCTTC. It translates to CASSLDRGSDYGYTF. The V and J genes are TRBV5-5 and TRBJ1-2, with 7 bases fitting TRBD1. The CDR3 loop spans 15 amino acids. V lost 0 bases and J lost 3; bases outside the gene matches: 5. Germline V gene lookup returns CDR1 SGHKS and CDR2 YYEKEE (reference sequence).

The chain uses TRBV10-2 and TRBJ2-5, with TRBD1 as a possible D gene (6 bases). The CDR3 has 12 residues. Germline loops: CDR1 WSHSY, CDR2 SAAADI. V lost 3 bases and J lost 4, with 6 bases in between. CDR3 DNA sequence: TGCGCCAGCAGTGACAGGGGAGAGACCCAGTACTTC. This codes for CASSDRGETQYF.